This TCR beta chain was documented in a study of shared clonotypes between healthy human individuals. Profiling relied on immunoSEQ multiplex PCR, and the TCRdb table lists in-frame clones only, not all of them. The table shows 550,000 to 600,000 clones, with roughly 98% occurring only once. Details on this clone: Its antigen is undetermined.

Naive CD8 cells lacked CD45RO and underwent positive selection for CCR7, leaving out terminally differentiated effector memory CD45RA+ cells. Study-level points and caveats: Among a few donors, about 4.6% of naive CD4 clonotypes were found in common. Donors were few, which limited the genetic and exposure-history diversity represented.

The TCR sequence derives from a man aged 30 to 45 in good health. Sequencing used naive CD8+ T cells sorted from blood.

CDR3 sequence reads: CASSLLLSGSDEQYF. CDR3 bases: TGTGCCAGCAGCCTACTGCTCAGCGGGAGCGACGAGCAGTACTTC. The rearrangement links TRBV7-8 to TRBJ2-7, with 8 bases matching TRBD2. V gave up 5 bases and J gave up 5 bases; unmatched junction bases: 11. This CDR3 comprises 15 residues. Germline lookup yields CDR1 SGHVS and CDR2 FQNEAQ.